A single sample is the source of the 8 T cell receptor beta chains below, sequenced in a study of shared clonotypes between healthy human individuals. Sequenced by immunoSEQ multiplex PCR; TCRdb stores in-frame clones only, minus some. The data show around 610,000 clones, roughly 96% seen once. Cells designated naive CD8 were CD45RO-negative and were positively selected for CCR7, with terminally differentiated effector memory CD45RA+ cells excluded. Sequenced: naive CD8+ T cells sorted from blood. All receptors derive from a woman aged 25 to 39 in good health.

The chain uses TRBV28 and TRBJ1-5, with TRBD1 as a possible D gene (5 bases). V was pared by 5 bases and J by 5 bases, with 16 bases between. Germline CDR1 and CDR2: MDHEN and SYDVKM. The CDR3 has 15 residues. The CDR3 spells CASSANLRGDQPQHF. The CDR3 DNA follows: TGTGCCAGCAGTGCTAACCTAAGGGGAGATCAGCCCCAGCATTTT.

The chain is built from TRBV7-8 and TRBJ2-3, with 8 bases fitting TRBD2. The CDR3 spans 15 residues. Germline CDR1 and CDR2: SGHVS and FQNEAQ. In nucleotides, the CDR3 is TGTGTCACCTCTTTGGTAGCGGGACGTGGAGATACGCAGTATTTT. Its translation: CVTSLVAGRGDTQYF.

V and J are TRBV20-1 and TRBJ2-7; no reliable D call. The ends were cut back, 1 base at V and 6 bases at J, with 7 bases in the middle. This CDR3 region has 11 residues. The germline gives CDR1 DFQATT, CDR2 SNEGSKA (reference sequence). This CDR3 is CSARVVAEQYF. CDR3 DNA: TGCAGTGCTAGAGTGGTGGCCGAGCAGTACTTC.

The chain carries TRBV27 and TRBJ2-5; 10 bases are shared with TRBD2. The DNA end favors TRBJ2-7, so the J call may be wrong. This CDR3 region has 12 residues. Per the germline V gene, CDR1 is MNHEY and CDR2 is SMNVEV (reference sequence). DNA for the CDR3: TGTGCCAGCGGACTAGCGGCATACGAGCAGTACTTC. Translating gives CASGLAAYEQYF.

The genes are TRBV27 and TRBJ2-3; 7 bases are shared with TRBD1. The CDR3 extends over 16 amino acids. CDR1 MNHEY and CDR2 SMNVEV come from the germline V gene (reference sequence). V lost 5 bases and J lost 4; bases outside the gene matches: 12. This CDR3 is CASSPIAQGLADTQYF. The DNA of the CDR3 is TGTGCCAGCAGTCCCATTGCACAGGGGTTAGCAGATACGCAGTATTTT.

This chain joins TRBV27 and TRBJ2-7; 16 bases map to TRBD2. The CDR3 loop spans 16 amino acids. V lost 5 bases and J lost 4; bases outside the gene matches: 5. The germline V gene has CDR1 MNHEY and CDR2 SMNVEV (reference sequence). This CDR3 reads CASSPGTSGRAYEQYF. The CDR3 DNA is TGTGCCAGCAGTCCAGGGACTAGCGGGAGGGCATACGAGCAGTACTTC.

The gene calls are TRBV27 and TRBJ2-6; a weak D match, TRBD2 (5 bases). The V and J ends lost 1 base and 2 bases respectively, with 30 bases between them. The length of the CDR3 is 23 residues. The germline V gene has CDR1 MNHEY and CDR2 SMNVEV (reference sequence). The CDR3 region is CASSLLAAARPRRPGAGANVLTF. The CDR3 DNA sequence: TGTGCCAGCAGTTTATTGGCAGCGGCCAGACCTCGTCGACCCGGGGCTGGGGCCAACGTCCTGACTTTC.

The V and J genes are TRBV10-3 and TRBJ1-1, with 8 bases lining up with TRBD1. The CDR3 length is 12 residues. V lost 4 bases to trimming and J lost 8 bases; unmatched junction nucleotides: 3. Germline V gives CDR1 ENHRY, CDR2 SYGVKD. CDR3 DNA sequence: TGTGCCATCAGTGTCGGGGACAGGGAAGCTTTCTTT. Translating it yields CAISVGDREAFF.